This T cell receptor (beta chain) was observed in a study of blood T cell repertoires in COVID-19. The germline gives CDR1 SNHLY, CDR2 FYNNEI. The CDR3 loop spans 13 amino acids. Trimming shortened V by 3 bases and J by 7 bases, and 7 bases separated the two germline ends. The authors' processing: Nucleated cell number was recorded as an estimate derived from reference gene primer amplification. Using immunoSEQ multiplex PCR, the repertoire was profiled, and TCRdb retains in-frame clones only, with some absent. V and J calls and clone size are as listed in that table; D and trimming were resolved from the DNA. Counted here are about 290,000 clones, roughly 86% occurring once; the ten biggest clones make up more than 9.5%.

This clonotype was sampled from a woman in her 30s with COVID-19, enrolled during active disease. Sequences were obtained from peripheral blood. The rearrangement joins TRBV2 to TRBJ1-6; D gene ambiguous. DNA of the CDR3: TGTGCCAGCAGTGAGAGGGTGAATTCACCCCTCCACTTT. Encoded protein: CASSERVNSPLHF.